These 18 T cell receptor beta chains were sequenced from one sample in a study of blood T cell repertoires in COVID-19 (dated by TCRdb to about 2020). Libraries were constructed by the immunoSEQ multiplex PCR assay. Held by TCRdb, this immuneACCESS table contains in-frame sequences only and omits some clones. Under half of the omission traces to an unresolved V gene where checked; the cause of the rest is unknown. A total of under 45,000 clones appear in this sample, over 75% of them only once. The ten largest clonotypes hold 14% of the sample. Sample: peripheral blood. These receptors all come from a man aged 55 to 70 with active COVID-19.

This chain joins TRBV28 and TRBJ2-1, with 11 bases fitting TRBD1. Trimming removed 6 bases from V and 5 bases from J; junction bases left unmatched: 6. Germline lookup yields CDR1 MDHEN and CDR2 SYDVKM. This CDR3 is 15 amino acids long. In DNA form, the CDR3 reads TGTGCCAGCAGCATTGGGACAGGGGGACACAATGAGCAGTTCTTC. This encodes CASSIGTGGHNEQFF.

The chain recombines TRBV3-1 (or the pseudogene TRBV3-2) with TRBJ2-7; TRBD2 matches at 8 bases. Germline CDR1 reads LGHDT; CDR2 reads YNNKEL (reference sequence). The CDR3 spans 15 residues. Trimming at V came to 0 bases and at J to 6 bases, leaving 7 bases not matched to a gene. The CDR3 nucleotides read TGTGCCAGCAGCCAAGAAGCGGGAGTGCCCCTCGAGCAGTACTTC. This codes for CASSQEAGVPLEQYF.

The CDR3 protein is CASSPRFNTGELFF. The CDR3 DNA is TGTGCCAGCAGTCCCAGGTTTAACACCGGGGAGCTGTTTTTT. The genes are TRBV6-5 and TRBJ2-2; D gene uncertain. Trimming took off 5 bases at V and 2 bases at J, with 9 bases between the two ends. CDR1 is MNHEY and CDR2 is SVGAGI in the germline V gene. This CDR3 has 14 amino acids.

This clone was counted a few times. The chain employs TRBV29-1 and TRBJ2-3; 13 positions match TRBD2. This CDR3 spans 19 amino acids. Germline CDR1 SQVTM, CDR2 ANQGSEA. Trimming took 3 bases from V and 0 from J; bases not matched to a gene: 12. This CDR3 is CSVESIYGLAGASTDTQYF. In DNA, the CDR3 is TGCAGCGTTGAGTCTATTTATGGACTAGCGGGAGCAAGCACAGATACGCAGTATTTT.

The chain is built from TRBV19 and TRBJ2-7; 7 bases map to TRBD1. The V gene's germline CDR1 is LNHDA and CDR2 SQIVND (reference sequence). V was pared by 1 base and J by 2 bases, with 5 bases of the junction left unmatched. The CDR3 has 15 amino acids. CDR3 amino acids: CASSIAGTAPYEQYF. Written as DNA, the CDR3 is TGTGCCAGTAGTATAGCTGGGACAGCCCCCTACGAGCAGTACTTC.

The chain is built from TRBV14 and TRBJ1-2; the D is unclear. The CDR3 has 14 residues. V lost 2 bases and J 8 bases, leaving 15 bases between the germline ends. Germline V lookup: CDR1 SGHDN, CDR2 FVKESK. The CDR3 sequence: CASSQTHRSHGYTF. The DNA of the CDR3 is TGTGCCAGCAGCCAAACTCATAGATCTCACGGCTACACCTTC. Full variable domain (remainder filled in from reference TRBV14 and TRBJ1-2): EAGVTQFPSHSVIEKGQTVTLRCDPISGHDNLYWYRRVMGKEIKFLLHFVKESKQDESGMPNNRFLAERTGGTYSTLKVQPAELEDSGVYFCASSQTHRSHGYTFGSGTRLTVV.

The J gene is TRBJ2-7, the V gene TRBV5-8; TRBD2 might be the D (6 bases). This CDR3 spans 14 amino acids. V was clipped by 5 bases and J by 2 bases, with 14 bases between them. Looked up from germline, CDR1 is SGHTS and CDR2 is YDEGEE. The CDR3 DNA reads as TGTGCCAGCAGTCCCGAATCGGGAGCCTACGAGCAGTACTTC. Its protein is CASSPESGAYEQYF.

CDR3 nucleotides: TGTGCCAGCAGCTTAGAGGCCGTAGCGGGAGGGAGGGAGCAGTTCTTC. Its translation is CASSLEAVAGGREQFF. V and J are TRBV7-9 and TRBJ2-1; 11 bases align to TRBD2. CDR1 and CDR2 (germline): SEHNR, FQNEAQ (reference sequence). There are 16 residues in the CDR3. After removal of 1 base from V and 10 bases from J, the junction contained 9 bases not matched to a gene.

The chain joins TRBV5-1 to TRBJ1-1; possible D gene TRBD1, 6 bases. The CDR3 is made up of 12 amino acids. With 3 bases removed from V and 8 bases from J, the gap between germline ends came to 11 bases. CDR1 and CDR2 from the germline V gene are SGHRS and YFSETQ. Here the CDR3 reads CASSSQGSEAFF. For the CDR3, the DNA is TGCGCCAGCAGCTCACAGGGATCGGAAGCTTTCTTT.

V usage is TRBV27 and J usage is TRBJ2-5; maybe TRBD2 (6 bases). The CDR3 loop spans 16 amino acids. Trimming removed 4 bases at V and 5 bases at J, with 20 bases between. Germline V gives CDR1 MNHEY, CDR2 SMNVEV (reference sequence). The CDR3 DNA is TGTGCCAGCAGTTCCCGGAAGCATGCGGGGTCGGAGACCCAGTACTTC. Translation gives CASSSRKHAGSETQYF.

This clone was picked up a small number of times. V and J are TRBV5-6 and TRBJ2-3; 8 bases are a match to TRBD2. The CDR3 totals 17 residues. With 4 bases clipped from V and 5 bases from J, the junction kept 15 bases outside the gene matches. Germline values: CDR1 SGHDT, CDR2 YYEEEE. The DNA of the CDR3 is TGTGCCAGCAGCGGGGTCCTCAGCGGGAGTTCAAGAGATACGCAGTATTTT. The encoded protein is CASSGVLSGSSRDTQYF.

This clone was seen once. The chain joins TRBV4-1 to TRBJ2-5; TRBD2 matches 12 bases. The CDR3 consists of 18 residues. Trimming cost V 0 bases and J 5 bases; bases outside gene matches: 10. The germline CDR1 and CDR2 sequences are MGHRA and YSYEKL. CDR3 residues: CASSQEMELAGGEETQYF. The DNA for the CDR3 is TGCGCCAGCAGCCAAGAGATGGAGCTAGCGGGAGGGGAGGAGACCCAGTACTTC.

This chain uses TRBV5-4 with TRBJ2-6; tentative D call: TRBD1 (5 bases). The V and J ends lost 10 bases and 2 bases respectively, with 10 bases between them. The CDR3 spans 13 residues. From germline, CDR1 is SGHNT and CDR2 YYREEE (reference sequence). The CDR3 protein is CAQGLTGANVLTF. Here the CDR3 DNA reads TGTGCCCAGGGCTTGACTGGGGCCAACGTCCTGACTTTC.

The CDR3 coding sequence is TGTGCCAGTAGCACGACAGGGGCGGATGAGCAGTTCTTC. Its protein is CASSTTGADEQFF. The chain combines TRBV19 with TRBJ2-1, with TRBD1 matching 8 bases. Per germline, CDR1 LNHDA and CDR2 SQIVND (reference sequence). Trimming at V came to 6 bases and at J to 8 bases, leaving 6 bases not matched to a gene. CDR3 length: 13 amino acids.

V gene TRBV7-2 combines with J gene TRBJ2-7; TRBD2 aligns across 10 bases. The CDR3 sequence is 13 residues long. Trimming cost V 9 bases and J 2 bases; bases outside gene matches: 4. CDR1 is SGHTA and CDR2 is FQGNSA in the germline V gene. The CDR3 DNA follows: TGTGCCAGTCGGACTAGCGGAACCTACGAGCAGTACTTC. Protein sequence: CASRTSGTYEQYF.

The chain has TRBV15 and TRBJ1-5; tentatively, D is TRBD1 (5 bases). V gave up 1 base and J gave up 0 bases, with 10 bases separating them. The CDR3 runs to 16 residues. Germline-derived CDR1 and CDR2 are LNHNV and YYDKDF (reference sequence). Here the CDR3 reads CATSRGQGGSNQPQHF. Written as DNA, the CDR3 is TGTGCCACCAGCAGAGGTCAGGGAGGTAGCAATCAGCCCCAGCATTTT.

The CDR3 reads CASSLFGPGWNEQFF. In nucleotides, the CDR3 is TGTGCCAGCAGCTTATTCGGACCGGGGTGGAATGAGCAGTTCTTC. The chain carries TRBV7-9 and TRBJ2-1; perhaps TRBD2 as D (5 bases). The CDR3 has 15 residues. V was cut by 2 bases and J by 7 bases, with 15 bases left in between. In germline, CDR1 is SEHNR, CDR2 FQNEAQ (reference sequence). Full variable domain (outside the CDR3, taken from reference TRBV7-9 and TRBJ2-1): DTGVSQNPRHKITKRGQNVTFRCDPISEHNRLYWYRQTLGQGPEFLTYFQNEAQLEKSRLLSDRFSAERPKGSFSTLEIQRTEQGDSAMYLCASSLFGPGWNEQFFGPGTRLTVL.

The chain carries TRBV29-1 and TRBJ1-1; 9 bases fit TRBD1. V lost 4 bases to trimming and J lost 6 bases; unmatched junction nucleotides: 3. In germline, CDR1 is SQVTM, CDR2 ANQGSEA. The CDR3 is 12 residues long. The CDR3 loop reads CSVVQGASEAFF. DNA for the CDR3: TGCAGCGTTGTACAGGGGGCCTCTGAAGCTTTCTTT.